The clone carrying this T cell receptor beta chain was found a few times. The antigen remains unidentified. Trimming left V 6 bases short and J 0 bases short, with 10 bases between. Germline CDR1 reads MNHNS; CDR2 reads SASEGT. The CDR3 runs 14 residues. This sample stems from a study of metastatic and nonmetastatic thyroid tumors. Across the study: Repertoires from blood and tumor or nodule tissue of malignant and benign thyroid patients were compared.

Thyroid surgery took place with no prior treatment in any patient. In the original workflow: Clinicopathological groups differed in CDR3, with these differences serving to build a distant-metastasis classifier for papillary thyroid cancer. TCRdb reanalyzed the PCR reads with MiXCR. TCRdb assigned the V and J calls; the authors' analysis was not used. This sample yields 43,000 or so clones, of which 16% are seen a single time; about 20% belongs to the top ten. Study-level results: It was reported that TCR beta diversity was significantly higher in malignant thyroid tumors than benign nodules, in blood and tumor.

The rearrangement uses TRBV6-1 and TRBJ2-3; the D gene is possibly TRBD1 (5 bases). Sequencing was performed on blood. The source is a female donor with papillary thyroid cancer or a benign thyroid nodule (not recorded which). Some clones in this sample may be carry-over from other donors' samples. CDR3 in DNA: TGTGCCAGCAGGGACACGGTTAGCACAGATACGCAGTATTTT. This gives the protein CASRDTVSTDTQYF.